Below, 16 T cell receptor beta chains from the same sample are listed, as sequenced in a study of T cells in Graves' hyperthyroidism and ophthalmopathy. Amplification of TCR beta CDR3 regions was performed using RNA transcripts as template. Researchers ran a first-round RT-PCR on the TCR CDR3 using the HTBI primer set. TCRdb fed the multiplex PCR reads into MiXCR, producing one record per CDR3 protein. Of some 250,000 distinct CDR3 sequences listed, roughly 14% are singletons. Sequencing input: blood. These receptor sequences come from a woman between 40 and 50 years old with Graves' hyperthyroidism that later progressed to Graves' ophthalmopathy.

To note about this clonotype: At one end the junction does not follow the germline gene, possibly because of a read error. The chain employs TRBV11-2 and TRBJ1-2; 8 bases fit TRBD1. This CDR3 contains 15 residues. Germline loops: CDR1 SGHAT, CDR2 FQNNGV. The CDR3 bases are TGTGCCAGCAGCCCGGACAGGGTCTTTAACTCTGGCTACACATTC. Translation: CASSPDRVFNSGYTF.

This clonotype was recorded many times. The chain joins TRBV20-1 to TRBJ1-3, with 8 positions matching TRBD1. CDR1 and CDR2 from the germline V gene are DFQATT and SNEGSKA (reference sequence). The CDR3 covers 13 residues. V gave up 4 bases and J gave up 7 bases; unmatched junction bases: 6. The CDR3 nucleotides read TGCAGTGCTATCCCCGACAGGGGTAACACCATATATTTT. It specifies CSAIPDRGNTIYF.

The table lists this clonotype with a few counts. CDR3 loop: CASSERGRDIQYF. Written as DNA, the CDR3 is TGTGCCAGCAGTGAGCGGGGTCGGGACATTCAGTACTTC. The chain is built from TRBV25-1 and TRBJ2-4; maybe TRBD2 (6 bases). The CDR3 is 13 amino acids. From germline, CDR1 is MGHDK and CDR2 SYGVNS. V dropped 3 bases and J dropped 8 bases, with 11 bases sitting between them.

This clonotype was picked up many times. The genes are TRBV5-1 and TRBJ2-2; possibly TRBD1 for D (6 bases). The CDR3 covers 15 residues. The V gene lost 4 bases and the J gene lost 1 base, with 11 bases spanning the gap. Per germline, CDR1 SGHRS and CDR2 YFSETQ. In DNA form, the CDR3 reads TGCGCCAGCAGCAGGACGGGACAGAACACCGGGGAGCTGTTTTTT. Its protein is CASSRTGQNTGELFF.

This clonotype came up many times. The chain is built from TRBV6-5 and TRBJ2-2, with TRBD2 matching over 11 bases. In germline, CDR1 is MNHEY, CDR2 SVGAGI. J lost 5 bases, V lost 3 bases, and 5 bases had no gene match. CDR3 size: 16 residues. The CDR3 sequence is CASSYELAGDTGELFF. CDR3 DNA sequence: TGTGCCAGCAGTTATGAACTAGCGGGAGATACCGGGGAGCTGTTTTTT.

The chain carries TRBV7-9 and TRBJ2-3, with D possibly TRBD2 on 6 matching bases. Germline-derived CDR1 and CDR2 are SEHNR and FQNEAQ (reference sequence). CDR3 length equals 14 residues. Trimming took off 5 bases at V and 6 bases at J, with 15 bases between the two ends. The CDR3 sequence: CASSPRDSWDTQYF. In DNA form, the CDR3 reads TGTGCCAGCAGCCCCAGGGACTCATGGGATACGCAGTATTTT.

This clonotype was observed many times. The rearrangement joins TRBV10-3 to TRBJ1-2; D gene ambiguous. The germline V and J ends were trimmed by 0 bases and 4 bases, with 9 bases remaining between them. The germline gives CDR1 ENHRY, CDR2 SYGVKD. The CDR3 sequence is 14 residues long. In DNA form, the CDR3 reads TGTGCCATCAGTGAGTCGAGGGCTTTCTATGGCTACACCTTC. As protein: CAISESRAFYGYTF.

The sample holds many counts of this clonotype. The CDR3 sequence is CASSQSRGYEQYF. As DNA, the CDR3 is TGTGCCAGCAGCCAGTCCAGGGGCTACGAGCAGTACTTC. The chain links TRBV3-1 to TRBJ2-7; a weak D match, TRBD1 (6 bases). The V and J ends lost 3 bases and 3 bases respectively, with 9 bases between them. Germline CDR1 and CDR2: LGHDT and YNNKEL (reference sequence). The CDR3 has 13 amino acids.

The sample holds many counts of this clonotype. This CDR3 reads CASSPPGAEKLFF. The CDR3 DNA follows: TGTGCCAGCAGTCCCCCGGGGGCAGAAAAACTGTTTTTT. The V gene is TRBV28, the J gene TRBJ1-4; a possible D gene is TRBD1 (6 bases). Trimming removed 5 bases from V and 8 bases from J, with 12 bases in between. Per the germline V gene, CDR1 is MDHEN and CDR2 is SYDVKM. The CDR3 sequence is 13 residues long.

This clonotype occurred many times. This chain joins TRBV7-9 and TRBJ2-7; possible D gene TRBD1, 5 bases. Trimming shortened V by 5 bases and J by 3 bases, and 14 bases separated the two germline ends. Per germline, CDR1 SEHNR and CDR2 FQNEAQ (reference sequence). This CDR3 comprises 14 residues. CDR3 sequence reads: CASSPPGRDYEQYF. For the CDR3, the DNA is TGTGCCAGCAGCCCCCCGGGCAGGGACTACGAGCAGTACTTC.

This clonotype occurred a few times. This rearrangement joins TRBV28 to TRBJ1-2; D uncertain. Germline values: CDR1 MDHEN, CDR2 SYDVKM. The CDR3 has 15 residues. The V and J ends lost 10 bases and 3 bases respectively, with 21 bases between them. This CDR3 reads CATRIINSSYYGYTF. CDR3 DNA sequence: TGTGCCACCCGCATAATAAACTCCAGCTACTATGGCTACACCTTC.

The sample holds a few counts of this clonotype. The chain has TRBV29-1 and TRBJ2-2; TRBD2 aligns across 12 bases. This CDR3 region has 17 residues. V shed 1 base and J 6 bases; nucleotides not matched to a gene: 9. Germline values: CDR1 SQVTM, CDR2 ANQGSEA. The CDR3 sequence is CSVEGSLAGGIAGELFF. The CDR3 DNA sequence: TGCAGCGTTGAAGGGAGCCTAGCGGGAGGGATCGCCGGGGAGCTGTTTTTT.

A few counts support this clonotype. V gene TRBV28 combines with J gene TRBJ1-2, with D uncertain. The ends were cut back, 6 bases at V and 6 bases at J, with 14 bases in the middle. The germline gives CDR1 MDHEN, CDR2 SYDVKM. This CDR3 is built from 13 residues. CDR3 bases: TGTGCCAGCAGGCAACGGACCTGGGATGGCTACACCTTC. It yields the protein CASRQRTWDGYTF.

This clonotype has a count of ten or more. This rearrangement joins TRBV28 to TRBJ1-4; D unresolved. The V end lost 2 bases, the J end lost 5 bases, and 6 bases lay between the germline ends. CDR1 MDHEN and CDR2 SYDVKM come from the germline V gene. This CDR3 region has 13 residues. The CDR3 bases are TGTGCCAGCAGTTTAAGCAGGAATGAAAAACTGTTTTTT. The encoded protein is CASSLSRNEKLFF.

This clonotype showed up many times. The rearrangement joins TRBV28 to TRBJ1-5; D gene ambiguous. Trimming removed 7 bases from V and 4 bases from J, with 20 bases in between. CDR1 MDHEN and CDR2 SYDVKM come from the germline V gene. The CDR3 spans 16 residues. CDR3 protein: CASTTELRWGNQPQHF. Here the CDR3 DNA reads TGTGCCAGCACTACGGAGTTGAGGTGGGGTAATCAGCCCCAGCATTTT.

The rearrangement uses TRBV30 and TRBJ1-5, with D unclear. Germline lookup yields CDR1 GTSNPN and CDR2 SVGIG (reference sequence). The CDR3 extends over 13 amino acids. Trimming took off 3 bases at V and 5 bases at J, with 11 bases between the two ends. CDR3 in DNA: TGTGCCTGGAGCACGGCAGACCATCAGCCCCAGCATTTT. Its protein product is CAWSTADHQPQHF.